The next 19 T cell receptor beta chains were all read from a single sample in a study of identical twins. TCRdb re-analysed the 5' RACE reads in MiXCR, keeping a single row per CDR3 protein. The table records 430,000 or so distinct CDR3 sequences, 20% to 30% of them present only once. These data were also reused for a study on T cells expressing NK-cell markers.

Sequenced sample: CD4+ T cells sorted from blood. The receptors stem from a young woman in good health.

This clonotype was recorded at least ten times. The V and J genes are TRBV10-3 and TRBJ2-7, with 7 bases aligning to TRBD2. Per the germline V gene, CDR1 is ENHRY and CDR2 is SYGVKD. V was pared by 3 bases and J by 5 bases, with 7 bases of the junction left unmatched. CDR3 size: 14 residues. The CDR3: CAISEGRETNEQYF. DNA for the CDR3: TGTGCCATCAGTGAAGGGCGGGAGACAAACGAGCAGTACTTC.

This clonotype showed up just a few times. The CDR3 DNA sequence: TGTGCCAGCAGGGGGGTGGGGGACCTAGCTTTCTTT. Its protein is CASRGVGDLAFF. The chain recombines TRBV13 with TRBJ1-1; D is possibly TRBD1 (5 bases). Trimming took 6 bases from V and 10 from J, leaving 15 bases between them. Germline CDR1 reads PRHDT; CDR2 reads FYEKMQ (reference sequence). CDR3 length: 12 residues.

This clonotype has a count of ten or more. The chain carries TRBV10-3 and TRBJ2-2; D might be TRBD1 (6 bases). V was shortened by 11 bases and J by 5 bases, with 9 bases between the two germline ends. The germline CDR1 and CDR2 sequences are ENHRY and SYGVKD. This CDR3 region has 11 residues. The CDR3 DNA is TGTGCCTCCCAGGGGACCGGGGAGCTGTTTTTT. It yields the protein CASQGTGELFF.

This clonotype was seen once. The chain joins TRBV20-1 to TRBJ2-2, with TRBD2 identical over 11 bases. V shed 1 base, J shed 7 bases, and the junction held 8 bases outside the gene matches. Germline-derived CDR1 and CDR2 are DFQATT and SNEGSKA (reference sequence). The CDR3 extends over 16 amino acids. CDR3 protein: CSARVSGGARIGELFF. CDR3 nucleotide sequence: TGCAGTGCTAGAGTTAGCGGGGGGGCGAGGATCGGGGAGCTGTTTTTT.

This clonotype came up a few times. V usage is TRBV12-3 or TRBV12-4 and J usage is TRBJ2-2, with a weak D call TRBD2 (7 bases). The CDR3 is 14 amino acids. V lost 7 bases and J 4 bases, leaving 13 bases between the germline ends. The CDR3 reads CASKGGASTGELFF. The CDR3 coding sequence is TGTGCCAGCAAGGGGGGGGCCAGCACCGGGGAGCTGTTTTTT.

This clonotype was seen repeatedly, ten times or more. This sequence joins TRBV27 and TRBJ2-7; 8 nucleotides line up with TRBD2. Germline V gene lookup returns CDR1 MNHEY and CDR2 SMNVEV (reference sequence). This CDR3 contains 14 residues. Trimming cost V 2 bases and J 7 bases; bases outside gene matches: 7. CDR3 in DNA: TGTGCCAGCAGTTTACAGCGGGGGTTTCAAGAGCAGTACTTC. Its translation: CASSLQRGFQEQYF.

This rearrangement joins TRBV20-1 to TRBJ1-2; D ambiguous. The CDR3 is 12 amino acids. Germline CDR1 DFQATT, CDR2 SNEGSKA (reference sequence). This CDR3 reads CSSEGPNYGYTF. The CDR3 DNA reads TGCAGCTCGGAGGGCCCAAACTATGGCTACACCTTC.

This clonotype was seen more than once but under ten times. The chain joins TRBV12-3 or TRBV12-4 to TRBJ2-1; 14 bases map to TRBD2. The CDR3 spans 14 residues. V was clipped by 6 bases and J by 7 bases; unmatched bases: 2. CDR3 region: CASRGTSGSNEQFF. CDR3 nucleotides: TGTGCCAGCAGGGGGACTAGCGGGAGTAATGAGCAGTTCTTC.

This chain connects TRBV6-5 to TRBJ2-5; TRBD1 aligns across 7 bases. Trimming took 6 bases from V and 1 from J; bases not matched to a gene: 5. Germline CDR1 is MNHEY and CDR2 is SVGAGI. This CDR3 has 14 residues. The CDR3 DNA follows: TGTGCCAGCAGATTAGGGACAGTCCAAGAGACCCAGTACTTC. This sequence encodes CASRLGTVQETQYF.

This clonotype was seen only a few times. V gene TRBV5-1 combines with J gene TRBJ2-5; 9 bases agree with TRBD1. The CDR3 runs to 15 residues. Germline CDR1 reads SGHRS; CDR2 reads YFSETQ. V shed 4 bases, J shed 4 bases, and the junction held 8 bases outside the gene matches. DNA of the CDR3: TGCGCCAGCAGCCTTGGACAGGGGTTTTTAGAGACCCAGTACTTC. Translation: CASSLGQGFLETQYF. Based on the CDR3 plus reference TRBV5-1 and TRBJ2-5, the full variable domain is KAGVTQTPRYLIKTRGQQVTLSCSPISGHRSVSWYQQTPGQGLQFLFEYFSETQRNKGNFPGRFSGRQFSNSRSEMNVSTLELGDSALYLCASSLGQGFLETQYFGPGTRLLVL.

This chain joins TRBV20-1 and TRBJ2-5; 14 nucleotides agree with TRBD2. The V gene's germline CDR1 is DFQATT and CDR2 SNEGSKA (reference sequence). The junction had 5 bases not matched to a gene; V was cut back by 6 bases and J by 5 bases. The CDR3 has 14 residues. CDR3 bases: TGCAGTGCCCCGGGACTAGCGGGAGTTGAGACCCAGTACTTC. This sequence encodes CSAPGLAGVETQYF.

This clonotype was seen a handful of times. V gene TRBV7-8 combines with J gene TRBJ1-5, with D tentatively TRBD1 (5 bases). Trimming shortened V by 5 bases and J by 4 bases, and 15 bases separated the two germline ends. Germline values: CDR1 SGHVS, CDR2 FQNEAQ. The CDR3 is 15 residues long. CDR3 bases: TGTGCCAGCAGCCGGGACGGACCAGGGAATCAGCCCCAGCATTTT. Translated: CASSRDGPGNQPQHF. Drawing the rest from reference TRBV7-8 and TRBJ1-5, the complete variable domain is GAGVSQSPRYKVAKRGQDVALRCDPISGHVSLFWYQQALGQGPEFLTYFQNEAQLDKSGLPSDRFFAERPEGSVSTLKIQRTQQEDSAVYLCASSRDGPGNQPQHFGDGTRLSIL.

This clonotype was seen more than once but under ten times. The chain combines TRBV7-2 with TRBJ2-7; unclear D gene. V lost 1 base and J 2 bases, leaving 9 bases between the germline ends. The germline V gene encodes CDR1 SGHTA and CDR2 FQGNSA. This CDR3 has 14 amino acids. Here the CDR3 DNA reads TGTGCCAGCAGCTTAGATTGGCGTACCTACGAGCAGTACTTC. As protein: CASSLDWRTYEQYF. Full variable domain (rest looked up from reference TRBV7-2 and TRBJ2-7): GAGVSQSPSNKVTEKGKDVELRCDPISGHTALYWYRQSLGQGLEFLIYFQGNSAPDKSGLPSDRFSAERTGGSVSTLTIQRTQQEDSAVYLCASSLDWRTYEQYFGPGTRLTVT.

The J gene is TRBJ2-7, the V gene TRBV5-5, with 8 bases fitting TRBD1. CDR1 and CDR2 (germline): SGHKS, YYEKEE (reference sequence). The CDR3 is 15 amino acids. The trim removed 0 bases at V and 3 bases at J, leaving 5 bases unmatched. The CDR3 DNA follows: TGTGCCAGCAGCTTGGAGGGACAGGTCTTCTACGAGCAGTACTTC. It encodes CASSLEGQVFYEQYF. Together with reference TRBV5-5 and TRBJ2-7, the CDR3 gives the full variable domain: DAGVTQSPTHLIKTRGQQVTLRCSPISGHKSVSWYQQVLGQGPQFIFQYYEKEERGRGNFPDRFSARQFPNYSSELNVNALLLGDSALYLCASSLEGQVFYEQYFGPGTRLTVT.

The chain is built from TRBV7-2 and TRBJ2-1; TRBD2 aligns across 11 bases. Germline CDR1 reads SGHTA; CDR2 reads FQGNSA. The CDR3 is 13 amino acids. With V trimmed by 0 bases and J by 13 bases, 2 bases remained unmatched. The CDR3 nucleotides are TGTGCCAGCAGCTTAGCCCTAGCGGGGGGCCAGTTCTTC. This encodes CASSLALAGGQFF.

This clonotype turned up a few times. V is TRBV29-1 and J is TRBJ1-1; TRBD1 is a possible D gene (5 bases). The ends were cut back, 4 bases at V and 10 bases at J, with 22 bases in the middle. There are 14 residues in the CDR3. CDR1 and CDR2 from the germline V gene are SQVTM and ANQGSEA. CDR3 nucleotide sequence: TGCAGCGTTGCGAATCTTGGACAACGTCCGCGAGCTTTCTTT. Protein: CSVANLGQRPRAFF.

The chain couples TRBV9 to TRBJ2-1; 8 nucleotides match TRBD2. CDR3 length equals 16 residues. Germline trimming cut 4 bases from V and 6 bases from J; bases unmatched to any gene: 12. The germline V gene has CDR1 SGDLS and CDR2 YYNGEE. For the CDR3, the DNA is TGTGCCAGCAGCCCCCCCGGGGGGGCCAATATCAATGAGCAGTTCTTC. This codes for CASSPPGGANINEQFF. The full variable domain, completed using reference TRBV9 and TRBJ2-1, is DSGVTQTPKHLITATGQRVTLRCSPRSGDLSVYWYQQSLDQGLQFLIQYYNGEERAKGNILERFSAQQFPDLHSELNLSSLELGDSALYFCASSPPGGANINEQFFGPGTRLTVL.

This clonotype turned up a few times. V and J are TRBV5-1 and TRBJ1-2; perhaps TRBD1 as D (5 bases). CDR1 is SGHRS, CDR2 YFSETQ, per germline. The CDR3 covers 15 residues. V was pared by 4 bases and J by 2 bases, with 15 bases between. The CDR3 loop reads CASSRSNGANYGYTF. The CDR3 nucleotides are TGCGCCAGCAGCCGGTCAAATGGGGCGAACTATGGCTACACCTTC.

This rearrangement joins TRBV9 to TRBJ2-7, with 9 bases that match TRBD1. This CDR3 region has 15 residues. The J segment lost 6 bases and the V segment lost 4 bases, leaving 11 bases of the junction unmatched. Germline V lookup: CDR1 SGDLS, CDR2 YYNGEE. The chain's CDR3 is CASSPYGTGNGEQYF. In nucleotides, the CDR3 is TGTGCCAGCAGCCCGTACGGGACAGGGAATGGCGAGCAGTACTTC.